What follows are 18 T cell receptor beta chains derived from one specimen sequenced in a study of T-cell memory formation after mild COVID-19. MiXCR was run by TCRdb on the 5' RACE reads, yielding one entry per CDR3 protein. Of hundreds of thousands of distinct CDR3 sequences listed, approximately 25% are singletons. Sequencing was done on a sample of PBMCs or a T cell subset sorted from them (not recorded which). Receptor source: an adult woman who had mild COVID-19 (a few samples of this study predate the infection). Cell type and time point are not known.

The chain carries TRBV7-9 and TRBJ1-2; D might be TRBD1 (6 bases). The CDR3 is 14 amino acids. Per the germline V gene, CDR1 is SEHNR and CDR2 is FQNEAQ (reference sequence). Trimming removed 5 bases at V and 3 bases at J, with 13 bases between. In DNA form, the CDR3 reads TGTGCCAGCAGCCTACCAGGGGCCGACTATGGCTACACCTTC. Translating it yields CASSLPGADYGYTF.

Only a few counts were recorded for this clonotype. The chain is built from TRBV24-1 and TRBJ2-2; TRBD1 aligns across 11 bases. Germline V gene data show CDR1 as KGHDR and CDR2 as SFDVKD. V shed 7 bases and J 7 bases; nucleotides not matched to a gene: 7. The CDR3 spans 15 residues. Here the CDR3 DNA reads TGTGCCACCAGGAGGACAGGGGGCGAAGGCGGGGAGCTGTTTTTT. Amino acids: CATRRTGGEGGELFF.

The CDR3 region has the DNA TGTGCCAGCAGCTTTGGCCAGGGGATAACTGGGGCCAACGTCCTGACTTTC. It codes for CASSFGQGITGANVLTF. The chain employs TRBV5-4 and TRBJ2-6; a possible D gene is TRBD1 (6 bases). The CDR3 is 17 amino acids. CDR1 is SGHNT and CDR2 is YYREEE in the germline V gene (reference sequence). V lost 2 bases and J lost 2, with 14 bases in between.

In its sample, this clonotype was seen many times. This chain links TRBV6-5 with TRBJ2-7; 11 bases are shared with TRBD2. The junction had 10 bases not matched to a gene; V was cut back by 6 bases and J by 6 bases. This CDR3 is 15 amino acids long. CDR1 MNHEY and CDR2 SVGAGI come from the germline V gene. The CDR3 loop is CASRATTSGKREQYF. The CDR3 nucleotides read TGTGCCAGCAGGGCGACGACTAGCGGGAAACGCGAGCAGTACTTC.

This CDR3 is CASSHRGLPSYNEQFF. The CDR3 coding sequence is TGTGCCAGCAGCCACAGAGGCCTGCCCTCCTACAATGAGCAGTTCTTC. This chain connects TRBV7-9 to TRBJ2-1; no clear D. Germline values: CDR1 SEHNR, CDR2 FQNEAQ (reference sequence). The CDR3 length is 16 residues. Deletions cut 5 bases from V and 0 bases from J, with 14 bases between.

In this sample, this clonotype turned up a few times. The DNA of the CDR3 is TGTGCCAGTAGCCCAGGGACTAGCGGGGCGACCCAGTACTTC. It encodes CASSPGTSGATQYF. This chain links TRBV19 with TRBJ2-5; 13 bases align to TRBD2. Trimming removed 6 bases from V and 7 bases from J; junction bases left unmatched: 5. The CDR3 consists of 14 residues. Per germline, CDR1 LNHDA and CDR2 SQIVND (reference sequence). Full variable domain (missing parts from reference TRBV19 and TRBJ2-5): DGGITQSPKYLFRKEGQNVTLSCEQNLNHDAMYWYRQDPGQGLRLIYYSQIVNDFQKGDIAEGYSVSREKKESFPLTVTSAQKNPTAFYLCASSPGTSGATQYFGPGTRLLVL.

This clonotype was observed a handful of times. This chain uses TRBV4-1 with TRBJ1-3; D is unclear. CDR1 and CDR2 from the germline V gene are MGHRA and YSYEKL. Trimming cost V 0 bases and J 4 bases, with 7 bases left between them. There are 14 residues in the CDR3. DNA for the CDR3: TGCGCCAGCAGCCAAGATCATGGGGGAAACACCATATATTTT. This encodes CASSQDHGGNTIYF.

J is TRBJ2-2 and V is TRBV4-3; tentatively, D is TRBD1 (6 bases). The germline gives CDR1 LGHNA, CDR2 YSLEER. V was pared by 5 bases and J by 6 bases, with 16 bases between. The CDR3 consists of 15 residues. The CDR3 DNA is TGCGCCAGCAGCGACGACAGGAGATTCTCCGGGGAGCTGTTTTTT. As protein: CASSDDRRFSGELFF.

The chain uses TRBV30 and TRBJ2-3, with TRBD2 matching 11 bases. The CDR3 runs to 17 residues. V dropped 0 bases and J dropped 5; count of bases not matched to a gene: 10. Germline CDR1 and CDR2: GTSNPN and SVGIG (reference sequence). CDR3 nucleotides: TGTGCCTGGAGTGTACGTAGCGGGGGGGCCGGTGGAGATACGCAGTATTTT. This encodes CAWSVRSGGAGGDTQYF.

This clonotype has a handful of counts. The gene calls are TRBV7-9 and TRBJ2-7, with D perhaps TRBD1 (5 bases). Germline lookup yields CDR1 SEHNR and CDR2 FQNEAQ (reference sequence). The CDR3 contains 17 residues. The V end was cut by 3 bases, the J end by 3 bases, with 21 bases between. The CDR3 here is CASSLRANLETVYEQYF. CDR3 bases: TGTGCCAGCAGCTTGCGAGCGAACCTCGAGACAGTCTACGAGCAGTACTTC.

V and J are TRBV7-6 and TRBJ2-5; TRBD2 matches at 9 bases. This CDR3 has 14 amino acids. CDR1 is SGHVS, CDR2 FNYEAQ, per germline. V dropped 5 bases and J dropped 4; count of bases not matched to a gene: 5. The CDR3: CASSQLSGGETQYF. The CDR3 DNA sequence: TGTGCCAGCAGCCAACTTAGCGGGGGAGAGACCCAGTACTTC.

This clonotype was picked up a small number of times. The chain couples TRBV4-3 to TRBJ2-7; possibly TRBD2 for D (6 bases). The V and J ends lost 4 bases and 6 bases respectively, with 13 bases between them. Germline values: CDR1 LGHNA, CDR2 YSLEER. This CDR3 spans 13 amino acids. The CDR3 loop is CASSPTSFGEQYF. The CDR3 DNA reads TGCGCCAGCAGCCCGACTAGTTTCGGCGAGCAGTACTTC.

This clonotype showed up just a few times. The rearrangement links TRBV7-8 to TRBJ2-4; possibly TRBD1 for D (6 bases). The germline gives CDR1 SGHVS, CDR2 FQNEAQ. The CDR3 totals 16 residues. Deletions cut 1 base from V and 2 bases from J, with 12 bases between. The CDR3 loop is CASSLGTGFPKNIQYF. The CDR3 DNA sequence: TGTGCCAGCAGCTTAGGAACAGGGTTCCCCAAAAACATTCAGTACTTC.

The CDR3 bases are TGCGCCAGCAGCACAGCCGGGACAGGGGTGCACGAGCAGTACTTC. Its protein product is CASSTAGTGVHEQYF. V and J are TRBV5-1 and TRBJ2-7; 10 bases are a match to TRBD1. Germline values: CDR1 SGHRS, CDR2 YFSETQ. The CDR3 is 15 residues long. Trimming removed 4 bases from V and 5 bases from J; junction bases left unmatched: 9.

The gene calls are TRBV6-2 or TRBV6-3 and TRBJ2-5; 7 nucleotides align to TRBD2. V gave up 5 bases and J gave up 1 base; unmatched junction bases: 7. The CDR3 is 15 residues long. Per germline, CDR1 MNHEY and CDR2 SVGEGT. In DNA form, the CDR3 reads TGTGCCAGCAGTCCACAGACTAGCCTCCAAGAGACCCAGTACTTC. This gives the protein CASSPQTSLQETQYF.

This chain joins TRBV20-1 and TRBJ2-1, with 10 bases aligning to TRBD2. There are 15 residues in the CDR3. Germline CDR1 is DFQATT and CDR2 is SNEGSKA (reference sequence). Trimming removed 0 bases from V and 11 bases from J; junction bases left unmatched: 10. CDR3 loop: CSARDLPRTSGKQFF. CDR3 coding DNA: TGCAGTGCTAGAGATCTTCCGAGGACTAGCGGAAAGCAGTTCTTC.

The chain joins TRBV29-1 to TRBJ2-2; 7 bases match TRBD1. Germline V CDR1 and CDR2: SQVTM, ANQGSEA. The CDR3 spans 16 residues. With 5 bases clipped from V and 0 bases from J, the junction kept 9 bases outside the gene matches. CDR3 sequence reads: CSVTKRQGPNTGELFF. For the CDR3, the DNA is TGCAGCGTTACAAAGAGACAGGGTCCGAACACCGGGGAGCTGTTTTTT.

This clonotype was seen at least ten times. This rearrangement joins TRBV5-1 to TRBJ2-7; 9 bases are a match to TRBD1. The V gene end was trimmed by 1 base and the J gene end by 3 bases; junction bases not matched to a gene: 11. Germline lookup yields CDR1 SGHRS and CDR2 YFSETQ. The CDR3 is 17 amino acids. DNA for the CDR3: TGCGCCAGCAGCTTGCCCGGGACAGGGTATCCGGACTACGAGCAGTACTTC. It translates to CASSLPGTGYPDYEQYF.